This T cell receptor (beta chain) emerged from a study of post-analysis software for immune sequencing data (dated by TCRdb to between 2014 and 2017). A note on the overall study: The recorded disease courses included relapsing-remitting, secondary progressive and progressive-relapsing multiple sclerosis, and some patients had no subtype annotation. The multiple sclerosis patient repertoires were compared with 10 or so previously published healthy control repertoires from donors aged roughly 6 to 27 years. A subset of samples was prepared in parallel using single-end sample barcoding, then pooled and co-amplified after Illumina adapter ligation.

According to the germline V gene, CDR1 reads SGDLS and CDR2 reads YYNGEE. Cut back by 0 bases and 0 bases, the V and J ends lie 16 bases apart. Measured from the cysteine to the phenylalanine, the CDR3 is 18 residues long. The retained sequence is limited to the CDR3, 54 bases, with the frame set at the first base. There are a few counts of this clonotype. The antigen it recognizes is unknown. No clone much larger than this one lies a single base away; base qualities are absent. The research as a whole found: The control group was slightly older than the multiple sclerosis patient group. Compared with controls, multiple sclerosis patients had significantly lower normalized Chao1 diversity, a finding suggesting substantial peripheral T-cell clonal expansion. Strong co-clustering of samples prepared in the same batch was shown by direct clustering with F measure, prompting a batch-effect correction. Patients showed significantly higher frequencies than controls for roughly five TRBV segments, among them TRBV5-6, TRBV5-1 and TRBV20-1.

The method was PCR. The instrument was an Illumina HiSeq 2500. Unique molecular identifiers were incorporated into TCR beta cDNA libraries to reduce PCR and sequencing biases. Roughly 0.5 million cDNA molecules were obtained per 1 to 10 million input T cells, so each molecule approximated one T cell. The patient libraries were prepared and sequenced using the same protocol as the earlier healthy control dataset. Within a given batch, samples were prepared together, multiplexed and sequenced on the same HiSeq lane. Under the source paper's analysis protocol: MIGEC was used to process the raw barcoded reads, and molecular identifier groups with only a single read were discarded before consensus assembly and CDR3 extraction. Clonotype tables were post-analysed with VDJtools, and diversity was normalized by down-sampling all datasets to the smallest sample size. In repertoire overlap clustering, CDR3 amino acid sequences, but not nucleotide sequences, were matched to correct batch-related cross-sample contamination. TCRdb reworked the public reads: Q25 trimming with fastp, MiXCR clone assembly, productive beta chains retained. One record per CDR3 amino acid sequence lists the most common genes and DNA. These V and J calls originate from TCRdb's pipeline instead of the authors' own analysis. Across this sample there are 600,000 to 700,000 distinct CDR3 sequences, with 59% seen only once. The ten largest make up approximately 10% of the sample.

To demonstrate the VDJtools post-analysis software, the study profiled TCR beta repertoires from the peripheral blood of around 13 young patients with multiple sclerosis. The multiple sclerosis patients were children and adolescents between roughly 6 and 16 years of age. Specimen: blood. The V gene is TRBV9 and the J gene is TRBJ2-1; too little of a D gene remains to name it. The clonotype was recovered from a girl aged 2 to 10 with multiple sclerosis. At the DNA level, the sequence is TGTGCCAGCAGCGTAGTACAGAGCCCCGCCTTCTCCTACAATGAGCAGTTCTTC. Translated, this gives CASSVVQSPAFSYNEQFF.